This T cell receptor beta chain was observed in a study of blood T cell repertoires in COVID-19. Study information: Samples came from the United States, Italy and Spain, spanning acute and convalescent COVID-19. PBMCs, B-cell-depleted T cells, or T cells provided the cDNA or gDNA that made up the material.

J gave up 4 bases and V 11 bases, and 7 bases lay outside the gene matches. Looked up from germline, CDR1 is SNHLY and CDR2 is FYNNEI. The CDR3 loop spans 12 amino acids. Per the authors' pipeline: Estimates of nucleated cell counts were drawn from the amplification of reference gene primers. Data came from immunoSEQ multiplex PCR; TCRdb stores just in-frame clones and leaves some out. V, J and clone size reflect that table, while D and trimming were determined from the DNA. The table lists under 150,000 clones, about 88% of them singletons. The genes are TRBV2 and TRBJ2-5; 7 nucleotides line up with TRBD2. Sequences were obtained from peripheral blood. The sequence came from a woman in her seventies who had recovered from COVID-19. The CDR3 loop is CAGRDRGETQYF. For the CDR3, the DNA is TGTGCCGGGAGGGATCGTGGAGAGACCCAGTACTTC. The whole variable domain, filled in from reference TRBV2 and TRBJ2-5, reads EPEVTQTPSHQVTQMGQEVILRCVPISNHLYFYWYRQILGQKVEFLVSFYNNEISEKSEIFDDQFSVERPDGSNFTLKIRSTKLEDSAMYFCAGRDRGETQYFGPGTRLLVL.